These 4 T cell receptor beta chains originate from one sample sequenced in a study of T-cell reconstitution after alpha-beta-depleted transplantation in children. For TCRbeta, the library was prepared with unique molecular identifiers. In TCRdb, the PCR reads were re-called with MiXCR into one record per CDR3 protein. The sample holds under 750,000 distinct CDR3 sequences, under 30% seen once. Specimen: PBMCs, mostly from graft donor cells, collected 360 days after TCRalphabeta/CD19-depleted stem cell transplant. These receptors were obtained from a boy in the first two years of life who had a stem cell transplant for acute myeloid leukemia, so the T cells may come from the graft donor.

This clonotype has at least ten counts. The chain carries TRBV20-1 and TRBJ2-7; TRBD2 agrees at 8 bases. J lost 4 bases, V lost 1 base, and 9 bases had no gene match. The V gene's germline CDR1 is DFQATT and CDR2 SNEGSKA (reference sequence). The CDR3 is 15 amino acids. The CDR3 sequence: CSARGTSPNPYEQYV. The CDR3 bases are TGCAGTGCTAGAGGGACTAGCCCAAACCCTTACGAGCAGTACGTC.

Only a few counts were recorded for this clonotype. The V and J genes are TRBV12-3 or TRBV12-4 and TRBJ2-1, with D maybe TRBD2 (6 bases). There are 15 residues in the CDR3. Trimming removed 3 bases from V and 4 bases from J, with 13 bases in between. Written as DNA, the CDR3 is TGTGCCAGCAGTTTCTTGGGGGGAGTGTACAATGAGCAGTTCTTC. As protein: CASSFLGGVYNEQFF.

The gene calls are TRBV25-1 and TRBJ2-5, with 8 bases lining up with TRBD2. After removal of 3 bases from V and 1 base from J, the junction contained 4 bases not matched to a gene. This CDR3 spans 15 amino acids. Germline V gene sequence: CDR1 MGHDK, CDR2 SYGVNS. CDR3 in amino acids: CASSDGGAIQETQYF. The CDR3 nucleotides are TGTGCCAGCAGTGACGGGGGGGCAATCCAAGAGACCCAGTACTTC.

This clonotype came up many times. This chain joins TRBV7-2 and TRBJ2-7, with a weak D call TRBD1 (6 bases). Germline V CDR1 and CDR2: SGHTA, FQGNSA. V lost 5 bases to trimming and J lost 1 base, with 15 bases between them. The CDR3 covers 15 residues. The CDR3 here is CASSPQGFLSYEQYF. The CDR3 DNA follows: TGTGCCAGCAGCCCGCAGGGGTTCCTATCCTACGAGCAGTACTTC.